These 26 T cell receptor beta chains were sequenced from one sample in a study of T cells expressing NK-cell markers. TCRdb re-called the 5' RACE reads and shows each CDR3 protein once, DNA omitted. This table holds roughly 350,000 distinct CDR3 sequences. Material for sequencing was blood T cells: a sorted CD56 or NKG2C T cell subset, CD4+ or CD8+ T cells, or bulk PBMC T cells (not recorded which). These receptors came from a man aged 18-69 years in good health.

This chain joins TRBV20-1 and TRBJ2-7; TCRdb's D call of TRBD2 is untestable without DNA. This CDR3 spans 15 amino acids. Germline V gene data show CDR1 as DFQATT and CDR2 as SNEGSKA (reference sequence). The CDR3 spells CSARDWGLLAYEQYF.

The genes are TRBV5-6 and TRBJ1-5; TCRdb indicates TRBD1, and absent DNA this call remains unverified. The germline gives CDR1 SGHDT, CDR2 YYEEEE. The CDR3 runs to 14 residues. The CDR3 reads CASSFRDRENPQHF.

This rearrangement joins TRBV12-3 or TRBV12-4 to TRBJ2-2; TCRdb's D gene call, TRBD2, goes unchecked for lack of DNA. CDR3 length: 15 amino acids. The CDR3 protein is CATSLPWLNTGELFF.

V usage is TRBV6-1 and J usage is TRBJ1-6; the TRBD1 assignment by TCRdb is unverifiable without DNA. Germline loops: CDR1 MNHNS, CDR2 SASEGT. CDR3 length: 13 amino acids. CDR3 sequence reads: CASRGTGNSPLHF.

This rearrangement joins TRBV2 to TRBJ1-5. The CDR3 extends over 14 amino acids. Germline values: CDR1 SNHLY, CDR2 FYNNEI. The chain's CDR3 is CASSDLLSYQPQHF.

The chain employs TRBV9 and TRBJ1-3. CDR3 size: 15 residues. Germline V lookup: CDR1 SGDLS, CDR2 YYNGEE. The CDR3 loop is CASSVDQFSGNTIYF.

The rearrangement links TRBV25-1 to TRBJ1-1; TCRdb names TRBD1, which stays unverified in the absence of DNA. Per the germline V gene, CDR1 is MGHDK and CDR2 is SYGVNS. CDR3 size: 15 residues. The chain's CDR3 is CASSEYSRGSGEAFF.

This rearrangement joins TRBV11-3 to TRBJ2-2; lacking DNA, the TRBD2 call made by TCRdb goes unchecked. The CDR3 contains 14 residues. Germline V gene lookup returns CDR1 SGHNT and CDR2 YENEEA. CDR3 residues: CASSSGLGPGELFF.

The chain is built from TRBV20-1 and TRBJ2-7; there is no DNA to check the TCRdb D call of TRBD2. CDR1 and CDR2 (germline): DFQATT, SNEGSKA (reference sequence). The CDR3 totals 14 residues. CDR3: CSARDDGTYYEQYF.

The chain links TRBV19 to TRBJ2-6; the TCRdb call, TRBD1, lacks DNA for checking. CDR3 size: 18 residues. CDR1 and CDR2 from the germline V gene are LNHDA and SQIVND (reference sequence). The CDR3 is CASSIGPTGSSGANVLTF.

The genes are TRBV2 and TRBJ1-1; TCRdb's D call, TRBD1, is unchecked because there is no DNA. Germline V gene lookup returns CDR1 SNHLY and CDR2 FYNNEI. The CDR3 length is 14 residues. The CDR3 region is CASSEVGGGTEAFF.

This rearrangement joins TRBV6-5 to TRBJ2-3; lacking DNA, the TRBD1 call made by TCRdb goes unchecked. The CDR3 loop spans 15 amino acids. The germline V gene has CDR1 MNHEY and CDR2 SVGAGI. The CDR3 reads CASGLAGAITDTQYF.

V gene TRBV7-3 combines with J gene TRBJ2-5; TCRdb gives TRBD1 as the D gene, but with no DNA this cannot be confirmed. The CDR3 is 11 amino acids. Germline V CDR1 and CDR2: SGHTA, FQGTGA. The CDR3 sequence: CASSTLRTQYF.

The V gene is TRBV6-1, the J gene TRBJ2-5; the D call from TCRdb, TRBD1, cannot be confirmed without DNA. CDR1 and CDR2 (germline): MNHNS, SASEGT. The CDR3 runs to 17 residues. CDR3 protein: CASRMQKTGTREETQYF.

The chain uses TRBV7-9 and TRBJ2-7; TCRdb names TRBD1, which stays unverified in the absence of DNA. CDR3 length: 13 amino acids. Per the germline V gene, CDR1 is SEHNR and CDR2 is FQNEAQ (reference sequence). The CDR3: CASSPGGPGEQYF.

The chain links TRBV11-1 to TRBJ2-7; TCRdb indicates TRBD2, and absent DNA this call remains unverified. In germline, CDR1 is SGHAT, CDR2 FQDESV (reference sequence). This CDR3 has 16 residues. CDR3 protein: CASSLTRLRGYYEQYF.

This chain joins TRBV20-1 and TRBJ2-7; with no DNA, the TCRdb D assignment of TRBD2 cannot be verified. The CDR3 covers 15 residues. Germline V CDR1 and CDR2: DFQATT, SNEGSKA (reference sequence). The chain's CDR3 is CSASKWQGKGNEQYF.

The CDR3 sequence is CSAGTHLRTDTQYF. The chain has TRBV20-1 and TRBJ2-3; without DNA, the TCRdb call of TRBD1 cannot be checked. This CDR3 has 14 amino acids. Germline V CDR1 and CDR2: DFQATT, SNEGSKA (reference sequence).

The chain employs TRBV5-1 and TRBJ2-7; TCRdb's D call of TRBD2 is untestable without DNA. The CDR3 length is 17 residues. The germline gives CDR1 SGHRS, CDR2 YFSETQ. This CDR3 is CASSPDGIARRSGEQYF.

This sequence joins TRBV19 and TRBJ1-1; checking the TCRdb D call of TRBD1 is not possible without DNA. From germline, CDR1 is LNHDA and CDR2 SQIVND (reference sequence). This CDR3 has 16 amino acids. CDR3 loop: CASSLRTAFLNTEAFF.

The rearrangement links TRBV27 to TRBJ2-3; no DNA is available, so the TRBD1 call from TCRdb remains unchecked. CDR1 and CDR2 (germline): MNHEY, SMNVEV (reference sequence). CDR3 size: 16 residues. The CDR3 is CASSLLGGEITDTQYF.

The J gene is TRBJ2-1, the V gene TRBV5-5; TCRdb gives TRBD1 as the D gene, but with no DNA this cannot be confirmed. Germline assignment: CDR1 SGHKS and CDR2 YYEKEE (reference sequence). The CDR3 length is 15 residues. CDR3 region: CASSTGTGTYNEQFF.

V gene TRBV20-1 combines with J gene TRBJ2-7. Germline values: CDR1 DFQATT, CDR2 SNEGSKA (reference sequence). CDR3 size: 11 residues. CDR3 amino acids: CSARHELQQYF.

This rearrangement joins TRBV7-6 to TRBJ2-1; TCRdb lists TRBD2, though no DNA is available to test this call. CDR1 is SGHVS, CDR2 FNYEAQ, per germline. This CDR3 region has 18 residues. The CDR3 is CASSPAGVAGGQVGEQFF.

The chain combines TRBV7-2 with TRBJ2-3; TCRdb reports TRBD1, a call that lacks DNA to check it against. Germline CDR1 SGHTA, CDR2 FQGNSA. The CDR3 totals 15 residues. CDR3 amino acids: CASSLETAGVVTQYF.

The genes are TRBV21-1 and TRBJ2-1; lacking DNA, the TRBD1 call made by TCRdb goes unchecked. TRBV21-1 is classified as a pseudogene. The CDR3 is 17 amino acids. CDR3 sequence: CASSKDCGTGGGNEQFF.